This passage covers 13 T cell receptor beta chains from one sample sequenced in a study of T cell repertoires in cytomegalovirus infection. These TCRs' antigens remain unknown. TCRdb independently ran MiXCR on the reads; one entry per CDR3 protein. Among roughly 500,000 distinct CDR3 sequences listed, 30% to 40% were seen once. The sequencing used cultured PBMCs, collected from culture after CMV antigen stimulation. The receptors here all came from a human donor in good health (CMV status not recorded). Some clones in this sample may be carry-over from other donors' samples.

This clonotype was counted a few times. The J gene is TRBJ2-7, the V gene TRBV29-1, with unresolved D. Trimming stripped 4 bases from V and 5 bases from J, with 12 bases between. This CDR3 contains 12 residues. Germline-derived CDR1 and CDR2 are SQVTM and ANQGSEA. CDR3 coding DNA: TGCAGCGTTGTGTCGGTCAACCACGAGCAGTACTTC. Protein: CSVVSVNHEQYF.

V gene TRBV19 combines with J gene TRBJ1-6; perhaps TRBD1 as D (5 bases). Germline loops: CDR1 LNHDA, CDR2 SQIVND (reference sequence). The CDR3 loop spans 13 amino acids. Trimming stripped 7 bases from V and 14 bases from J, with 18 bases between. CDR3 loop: CASKITGTSSLHF. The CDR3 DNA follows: TGTGCCAGTAAGATAACAGGAACCTCTTCCCTCCACTTT.

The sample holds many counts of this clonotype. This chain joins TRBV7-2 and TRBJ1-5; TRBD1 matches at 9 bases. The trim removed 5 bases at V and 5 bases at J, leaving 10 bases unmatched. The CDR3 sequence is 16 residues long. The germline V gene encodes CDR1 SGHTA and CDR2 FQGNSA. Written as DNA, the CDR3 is TGTGCCAGCAGCCGGGACAGGGCCTACGTGGATCAGCCCCAGCATTTT. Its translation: CASSRDRAYVDQPQHF.

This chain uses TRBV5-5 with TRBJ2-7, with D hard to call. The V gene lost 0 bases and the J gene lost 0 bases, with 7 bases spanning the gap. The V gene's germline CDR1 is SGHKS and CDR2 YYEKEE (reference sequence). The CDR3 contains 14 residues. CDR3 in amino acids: CASSLARSSYEQYV. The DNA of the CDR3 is TGTGCCAGCAGCTTGGCAAGGAGCTCCTACGAGCAGTACGTC.

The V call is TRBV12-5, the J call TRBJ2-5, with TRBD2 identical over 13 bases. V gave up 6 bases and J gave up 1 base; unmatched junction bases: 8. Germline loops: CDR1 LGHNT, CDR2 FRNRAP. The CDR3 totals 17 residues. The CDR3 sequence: CASGPGTSGTGQETQYF. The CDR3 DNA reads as TGTGCTAGTGGCCCAGGGACTAGCGGGACCGGCCAAGAGACCCAGTACTTC.

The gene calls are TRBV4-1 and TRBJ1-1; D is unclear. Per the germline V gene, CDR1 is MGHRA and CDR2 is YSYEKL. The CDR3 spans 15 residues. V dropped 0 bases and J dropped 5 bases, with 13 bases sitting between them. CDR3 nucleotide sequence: TGCGCCAGCAGCCAAGAAGCCGGGTTGGGGACTGAAGCTTTCTTT. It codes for CASSQEAGLGTEAFF.

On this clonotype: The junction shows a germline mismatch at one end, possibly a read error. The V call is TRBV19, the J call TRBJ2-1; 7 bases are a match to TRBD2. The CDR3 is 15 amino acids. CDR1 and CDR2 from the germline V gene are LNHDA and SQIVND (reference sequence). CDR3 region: CASRRAGSSYNGQFF. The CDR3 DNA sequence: TGTGCCAGTAGGCGAGCGGGGAGCTCCTACAATGGGCAGTTCTTC.

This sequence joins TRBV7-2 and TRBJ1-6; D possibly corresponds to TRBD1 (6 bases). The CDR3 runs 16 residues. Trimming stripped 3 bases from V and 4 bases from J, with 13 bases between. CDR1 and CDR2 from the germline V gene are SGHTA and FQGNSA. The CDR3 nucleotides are TGTGCCAGCAGCTTGAACCAGGGGACATATAATTCACCCCTCCACTTT. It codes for CASSLNQGTYNSPLHF. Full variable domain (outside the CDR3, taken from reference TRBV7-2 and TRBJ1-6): GAGVSQSPSNKVTEKGKDVELRCDPISGHTALYWYRQSLGQGLEFLIYFQGNSAPDKSGLPSDRFSAERTGGSVSTLTIQRTQQEDSAVYLCASSLNQGTYNSPLHFGNGTRLTVT.

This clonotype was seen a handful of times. CDR3 loop: CASSFAGRGKADEQYF. For the CDR3, the DNA is TGTGCCAGCAGCTTCGCCGGCAGGGGTAAGGCGGACGAGCAGTACTTC. The J gene is TRBJ2-7, the V gene TRBV11-3, with D tentatively TRBD1 (6 bases). CDR1 SGHNT and CDR2 YENEEA come from the germline V gene. With 3 bases removed from V and 5 bases from J, the gap between germline ends came to 20 bases. CDR3 length equals 16 residues.

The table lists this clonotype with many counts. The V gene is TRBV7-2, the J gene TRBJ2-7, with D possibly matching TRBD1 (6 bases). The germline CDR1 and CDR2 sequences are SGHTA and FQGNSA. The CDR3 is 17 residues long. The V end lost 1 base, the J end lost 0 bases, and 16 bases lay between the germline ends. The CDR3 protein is CASSLVQGPFSSYEQYF. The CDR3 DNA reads TGTGCCAGCAGCTTAGTTCAGGGGCCCTTTAGCTCCTACGAGCAGTACTTC.

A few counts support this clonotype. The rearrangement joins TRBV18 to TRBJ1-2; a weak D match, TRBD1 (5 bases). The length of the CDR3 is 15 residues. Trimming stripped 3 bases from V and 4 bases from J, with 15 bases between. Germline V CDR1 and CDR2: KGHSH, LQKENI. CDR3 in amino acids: CASSPLRAVGYGYTF. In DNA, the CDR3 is TGTGCCAGCTCACCGCTCAGGGCGGTTGGCTATGGCTACACCTTC.

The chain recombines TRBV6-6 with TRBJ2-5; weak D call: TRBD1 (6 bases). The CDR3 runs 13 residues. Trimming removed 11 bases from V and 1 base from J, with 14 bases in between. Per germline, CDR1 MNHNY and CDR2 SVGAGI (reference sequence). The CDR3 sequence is CACHWGPQETQYF. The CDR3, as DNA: TGTGCCTGCCACTGGGGGCCCCAAGAGACCCAGTACTTC.

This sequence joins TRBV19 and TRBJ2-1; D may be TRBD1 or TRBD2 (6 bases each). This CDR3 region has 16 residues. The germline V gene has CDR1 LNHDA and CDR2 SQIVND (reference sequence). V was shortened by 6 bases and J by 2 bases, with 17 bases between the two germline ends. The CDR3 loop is CASRSSGATPYNEQFF. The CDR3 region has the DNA TGTGCCAGTAGATCGTCGGGGGCGACCCCCTACAATGAGCAGTTCTTC.